This T cell receptor (beta chain) appears in the sequencing data of a study of cytomegalovirus exposure and HLA in healthy donors. Study results and limitations: Among CMV-associated TCR beta chains, most appeared HLA-restricted in a later analysis.

As regards this clone: The target antigen is unknown.

This CDR3 has 15 amino acids. With 1 base removed from V and 0 bases from J, the gap between germline ends came to 11 bases. Germline assignment: CDR1 SGHRS and CDR2 YFSETQ. The PCR made use of 60 Vbeta and 13 Jbeta primers. This table comes from immunoSEQ multiplex PCR, and its TCRdb copy is limited to in-frame clones, with some not included. The profile shows about 110,000 clones, more than 65% of them singletons. Material for sequencing was PBMCs. This receptor was obtained from a man aged 30 to 39 in good health and CMV-seropositive. The rearrangement links TRBV5-1 to TRBJ2-7; D might be TRBD2 (6 bases). The CDR3 DNA sequence: TGCGCCAGCAGCTTGTTCGCGGGGAGCTCCTACGAGCAGTACTTC. Residues: CASSLFAGSSYEQYF.